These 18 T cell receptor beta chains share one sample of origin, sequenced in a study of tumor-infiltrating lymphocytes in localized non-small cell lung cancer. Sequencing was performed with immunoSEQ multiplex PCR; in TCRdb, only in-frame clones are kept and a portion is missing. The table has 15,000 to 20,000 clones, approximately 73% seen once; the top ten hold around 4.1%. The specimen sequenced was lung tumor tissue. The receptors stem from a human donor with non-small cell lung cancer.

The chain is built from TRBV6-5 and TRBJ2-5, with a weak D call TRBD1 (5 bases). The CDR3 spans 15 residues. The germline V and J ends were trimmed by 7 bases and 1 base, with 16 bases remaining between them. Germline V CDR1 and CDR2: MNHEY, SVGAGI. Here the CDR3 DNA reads TGTGCCAGCACCACTCCGGACACCGTCCAAGAGACCCAGTACTTC. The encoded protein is CASTTPDTVQETQYF.

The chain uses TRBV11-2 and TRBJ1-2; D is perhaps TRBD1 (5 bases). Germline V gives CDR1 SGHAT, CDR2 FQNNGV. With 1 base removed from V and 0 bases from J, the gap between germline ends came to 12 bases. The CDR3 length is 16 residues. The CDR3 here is CASSLVPAGTNYGYTF. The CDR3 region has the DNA TGTGCCAGCAGCTTAGTCCCGGCAGGGACTAACTATGGCTACACCTTC.

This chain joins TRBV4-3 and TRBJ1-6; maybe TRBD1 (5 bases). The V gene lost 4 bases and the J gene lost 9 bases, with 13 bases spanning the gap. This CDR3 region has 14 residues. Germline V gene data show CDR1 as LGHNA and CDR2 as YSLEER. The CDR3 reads CASSLWGQGSPLHF. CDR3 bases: TGCGCCAGCAGCCTTTGGGGCCAGGGTTCACCCCTCCACTTT.

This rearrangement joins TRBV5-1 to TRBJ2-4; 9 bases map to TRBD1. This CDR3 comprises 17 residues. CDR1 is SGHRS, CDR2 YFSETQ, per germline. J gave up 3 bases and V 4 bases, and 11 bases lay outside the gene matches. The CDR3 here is CASSGGQGPSGKNIQYF. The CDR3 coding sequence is TGCGCCAGCAGCGGGGGACAGGGTCCCTCGGGCAAAAACATTCAGTACTTC. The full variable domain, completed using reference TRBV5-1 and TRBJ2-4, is KAGVTQTPRYLIKTRGQQVTLSCSPISGHRSVSWYQQTPGQGLQFLFEYFSETQRNKGNFPGRFSGRQFSNSRSEMNVSTLELGDSALYLCASSGGQGPSGKNIQYFGAGTRLSVL.

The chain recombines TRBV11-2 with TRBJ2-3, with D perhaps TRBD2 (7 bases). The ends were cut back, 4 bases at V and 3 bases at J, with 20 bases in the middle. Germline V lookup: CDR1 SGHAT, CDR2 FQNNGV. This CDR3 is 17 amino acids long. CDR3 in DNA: TGTGCCAGCAGCTGGGGGGGCAAAGCCGGGGTTACAGATACGCAGTATTTT. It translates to CASSWGGKAGVTDTQYF.

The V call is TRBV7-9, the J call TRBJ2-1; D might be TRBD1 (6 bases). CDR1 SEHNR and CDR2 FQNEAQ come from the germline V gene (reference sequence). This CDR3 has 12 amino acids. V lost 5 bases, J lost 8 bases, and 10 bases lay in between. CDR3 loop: CASSDRFDEQFF. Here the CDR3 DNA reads TGTGCCAGCAGCGACAGGTTCGATGAGCAGTTCTTC.

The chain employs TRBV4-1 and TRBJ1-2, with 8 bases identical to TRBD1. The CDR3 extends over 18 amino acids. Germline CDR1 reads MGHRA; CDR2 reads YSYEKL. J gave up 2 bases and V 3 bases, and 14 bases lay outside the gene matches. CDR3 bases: TGCGCCAGCAGCCACCTCCTCCGGAGGACAGGGAGGAACTATGGCTACACCTTC. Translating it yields CASSHLLRRTGRNYGYTF.

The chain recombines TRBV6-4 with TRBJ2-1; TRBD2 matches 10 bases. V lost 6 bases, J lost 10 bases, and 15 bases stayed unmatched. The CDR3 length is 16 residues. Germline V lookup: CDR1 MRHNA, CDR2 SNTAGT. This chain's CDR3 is CASSPGRSGGAEEQFF. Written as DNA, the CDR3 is TGTGCCAGCAGCCCCGGCAGGAGCGGGGGGGCGGAGGAGCAGTTCTTC.

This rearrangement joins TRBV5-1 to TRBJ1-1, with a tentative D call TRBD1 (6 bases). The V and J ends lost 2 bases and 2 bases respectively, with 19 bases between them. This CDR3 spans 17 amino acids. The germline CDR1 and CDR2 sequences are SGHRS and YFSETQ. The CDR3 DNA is TGCGCCAGCAGCTTTTACAGAGGGATGACAGGAAACACTGAAGCTTTCTTT. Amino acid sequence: CASSFYRGMTGNTEAFF.

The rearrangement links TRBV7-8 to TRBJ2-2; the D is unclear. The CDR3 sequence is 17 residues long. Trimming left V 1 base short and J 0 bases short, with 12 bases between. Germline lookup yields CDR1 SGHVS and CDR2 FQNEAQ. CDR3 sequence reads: CASSLVIYSTNTGELFF. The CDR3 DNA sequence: TGTGCCAGCAGCTTAGTGATCTATAGTACGAACACCGGGGAGCTGTTTTTT.

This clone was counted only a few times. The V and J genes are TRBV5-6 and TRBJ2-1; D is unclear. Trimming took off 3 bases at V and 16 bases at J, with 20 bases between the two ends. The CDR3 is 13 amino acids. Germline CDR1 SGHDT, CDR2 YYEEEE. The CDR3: CASSSQPAAKCFF. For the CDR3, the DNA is TGTGCCAGCAGCTCCCAGCCGGCAGCGAAATGTTTCTTC.

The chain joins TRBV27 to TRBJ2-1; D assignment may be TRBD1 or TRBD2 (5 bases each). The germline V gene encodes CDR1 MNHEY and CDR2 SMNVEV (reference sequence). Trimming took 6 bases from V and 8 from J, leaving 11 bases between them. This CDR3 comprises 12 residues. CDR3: CASSPRGDEQFF. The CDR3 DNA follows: TGTGCCAGCAGCCCGAGGGGTGATGAGCAGTTCTTC.

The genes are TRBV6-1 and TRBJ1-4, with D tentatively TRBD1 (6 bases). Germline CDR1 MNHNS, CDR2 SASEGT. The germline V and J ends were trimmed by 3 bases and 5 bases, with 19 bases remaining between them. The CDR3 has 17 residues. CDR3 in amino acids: CASSDLPPGTPNEKLFF. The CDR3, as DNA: TGTGCCAGCAGTGATCTTCCTCCCGGGACACCGAATGAAAAACTGTTTTTT.

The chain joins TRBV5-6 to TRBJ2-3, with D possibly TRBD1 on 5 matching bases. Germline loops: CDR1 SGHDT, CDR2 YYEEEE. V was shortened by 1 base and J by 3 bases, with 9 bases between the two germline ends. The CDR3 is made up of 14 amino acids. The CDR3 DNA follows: TGTGCCAGCAGCTTGTTGCAGGGAACAGATACGCAGTATTTT. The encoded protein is CASSLLQGTDTQYF. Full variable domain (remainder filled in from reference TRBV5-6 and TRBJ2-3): DAGVTQSPTHLIKTRGQQVTLRCSPKSGHDTVSWYQQALGQGPQFIFQYYEEEERQRGNFPDRFSGHQFPNYSSELNVNALLLGDSALYLCASSLLQGTDTQYFGPGTRLTVL.

CDR3 sequence (DNA): TGTGCCAGCAGCCAGCGGTACGGGTCGCAGTACTTC. Its protein product is CASSQRYGSQYF. The chain couples TRBV14 to TRBJ2-7, with D uncertain. Per the germline V gene, CDR1 is SGHDN and CDR2 is FVKESK. V lost 3 bases and J lost 9, with 12 bases in between. The CDR3 sequence is 12 residues long.

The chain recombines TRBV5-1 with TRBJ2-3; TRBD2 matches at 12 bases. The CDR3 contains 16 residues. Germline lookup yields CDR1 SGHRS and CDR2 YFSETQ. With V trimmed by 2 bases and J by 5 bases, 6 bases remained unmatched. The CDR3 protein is CASSFLASGGVDTQYF. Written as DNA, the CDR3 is TGCGCCAGCAGCTTCTTGGCTAGCGGGGGGGTAGATACGCAGTATTTT.

The CDR3 nucleotides are TGTGCCAGCAGCTCCGCCTACAGGGCCAACTATGGCTACACCTTC. This encodes CASSSAYRANYGYTF. The V gene is TRBV5-5, the J gene TRBJ1-2; possible D gene TRBD1, 6 bases. The V gene's germline CDR1 is SGHKS and CDR2 YYEKEE (reference sequence). This CDR3 is 15 amino acids long. With 3 bases removed from V and 2 bases from J, the gap between germline ends came to 14 bases. The full variable domain, with the rest looked up from reference TRBV5-5 and TRBJ1-2, is DAGVTQSPTHLIKTRGQQVTLRCSPISGHKSVSWYQQVLGQGPQFIFQYYEKEERGRGNFPDRFSARQFPNYSSELNVNALLLGDSALYLCASSSAYRANYGYTFGSGTRLTVV.

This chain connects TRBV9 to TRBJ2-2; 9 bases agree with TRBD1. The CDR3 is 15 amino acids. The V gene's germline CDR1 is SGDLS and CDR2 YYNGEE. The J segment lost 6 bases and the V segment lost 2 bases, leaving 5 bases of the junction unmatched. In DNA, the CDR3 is TGTGCCAGCAGCGTGAGACAGGGGGAGTCCGGGGAGCTGTTTTTT. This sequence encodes CASSVRQGESGELFF.